This T cell receptor (beta chain) was sequenced during a study of cytomegalovirus exposure and HLA in healthy donors. 60 Vbeta and 13 Jbeta primers were used in PCR. TCRdb keeps only in-frame clones here, not all; method: immunoSEQ multiplex PCR. Of fewer than 150,000 clones in the sample, over 65% were seen once. This CDR3 is built from 14 residues. From germline, CDR1 is SGHRS and CDR2 YFSETQ. Trimming removed 3 bases from V and 4 bases from J; junction bases left unmatched: 5. Sequenced material: PBMCs. The sequence was obtained from a man aged 45-65 years in good health and CMV-seronegative. The genes are TRBV5-1 and TRBJ2-5, with 8 bases that match TRBD2. CDR3 bases: TGCGCCAGCAGCTCATCAGCGGGAGCAGAGACCCAGTACTTC. This codes for CASSSSAGAETQYF.